One sample yielded the 19 T cell receptor beta chains listed below, sequenced in a study of graft-versus-host responses after intestinal transplantation. Only in-frame clones appear in the TCRdb table, and some are missing; sequencing was by immunoSEQ multiplex PCR. The sample has about 9,800 clones; around 90% are singletons. The sample was PBMCs, taken roughly 44 days after intestinal transplant. These receptors were obtained from a human patient who received an intestinal transplant, so some T cells may come from the graft donor.

The chain combines TRBV6-6 with TRBJ2-1, with TRBD2 matching over 12 bases. The ends lost 7 bases at V and 5 bases at J; junction bases unmatched: 9. The CDR3 sequence is 16 residues long. Germline V lookup: CDR1 MNHNY, CDR2 SVGAGI (reference sequence). The CDR3 DNA follows: TGTGCCAGCAAGCCTAGCGGGGGGGCCACCCACAATGAGCAGTTCTTC. Amino acids: CASKPSGGATHNEQFF.

As for this clone: Other DNA sequences in the sample encode the same CDR3. The rearrangement uses TRBV4-2 and TRBJ2-4; maybe TRBD2 (6 bases). The CDR3 runs 16 residues. The V gene's germline CDR1 is LGHNA and CDR2 YNFKEQ. Between the trimmed V and J ends, which lost 4 bases and 9 bases, there was a span of 22 bases. In DNA form, the CDR3 reads TGTGCCAGCAGCCCTCGGACGGGTCGAGACGGGGGCATTCAGTACTTC. This sequence encodes CASSPRTGRDGGIQYF.

The chain is built from TRBV13 and TRBJ1-2; D might be TRBD1 (5 bases). The CDR3 has 19 amino acids. Trimming removed 0 bases at V and 7 bases at J, with 27 bases between. Germline lookup yields CDR1 PRHDT and CDR2 FYEKMQ (reference sequence). The CDR3 DNA reads as TGTGCCAGCAGCTTAGGCTCCACTATAGGCGGGACCTCTGGGGCTGGCTACACCTTC. Residues: CASSLGSTIGGTSGAGYTF. Full variable domain (rest looked up from reference TRBV13 and TRBJ1-2): AAGVIQSPRHLIKEKRETATLKCYPIPRHDTVYWYQQGPGQDPQFLISFYEKMQSDKGSIPDRFSAQQFSDYHSELNMSSLELGDSALYFCASSLGSTIGGTSGAGYTFGSGTRLTVV.

The chain carries TRBV9 and TRBJ2-5; perhaps D is TRBD1 or TRBD2 (5 bases each). The germline gives CDR1 SGDLS, CDR2 YYNGEE. CDR3 size: 14 residues. With 3 bases removed from V and 4 bases from J, the gap between germline ends came to 13 bases. The CDR3 is CASSGPGPRETQYF. As DNA, the CDR3 is TGTGCCAGCAGCGGGCCGGGACCGAGAGAGACCCAGTACTTC.

This chain uses TRBV28 with TRBJ2-7; 7 positions match TRBD2. The CDR3 is made up of 18 amino acids. Trimming took 4 bases from V and 2 from J; bases not matched to a gene: 17. Per the germline V gene, CDR1 is MDHEN and CDR2 is SYDVKM. The CDR3 spells CASSSPLEEAGRAYEQYF. CDR3 sequence (DNA): TGTGCCAGCAGTTCACCGCTCGAAGAGGCAGGGAGGGCCTACGAGCAGTACTTC.

The V call is TRBV28, the J call TRBJ1-2; maybe TRBD1 (5 bases). V was cut by 5 bases and J by 2 bases, with 24 bases left in between. The CDR3 length is 18 residues. Per the germline V gene, CDR1 is MDHEN and CDR2 is SYDVKM. CDR3 sequence (DNA): TGTGCCAGCAGTCCGCCCCTCGGGACCGCAAATCCAAACTATGGCTACACCTTC. This gives the protein CASSPPLGTANPNYGYTF.

The chain carries TRBV6-1 and TRBJ1-2; D possibly corresponds to TRBD1 (5 bases). Germline assignment: CDR1 MNHNS and CDR2 SASEGT. V was shortened by 6 bases and J by 7 bases, with 12 bases between the two germline ends. The CDR3 loop spans 12 amino acids. The CDR3 region is CASRVGTGGYTF. The DNA of the CDR3 is TGTGCCAGCAGGGTGGGGACGGGTGGCTACACCTTC.

The chain carries TRBV6-1 and TRBJ1-5; no firm D call. The CDR3 has 20 amino acids. The germline V gene has CDR1 MNHNS and CDR2 SASEGT. V was clipped by 1 base and J by 7 bases, with 29 bases between them. CDR3 DNA: TGTGCCAGCAGTGAAGTTCTGGCAGTAGAGAGGTGGGAGGCAAACCAGCCCCAGCATTTT. Protein sequence: CASSEVLAVERWEANQPQHF.

The chain links TRBV5-1 to TRBJ2-7; a weak D match, TRBD2 (6 bases). Trimming took off 6 bases at V and 4 bases at J, with 26 bases between the two ends. CDR1 and CDR2 from the germline V gene are SGHRS and YFSETQ. The CDR3 totals 17 residues. The CDR3 is CASTREGGGIVGYEQYF. In nucleotides, the CDR3 is TGCGCCAGCACCCGGGAAGGCGGAGGGATTGTCGGGTACGAGCAGTACTTC.

The chain joins TRBV5-1 to TRBJ2-7; 12 nucleotides match TRBD2. Germline trimming cut 4 bases from V and 2 bases from J; bases unmatched to any gene: 7. The germline gives CDR1 SGHRS, CDR2 YFSETQ. This CDR3 region has 16 residues. The CDR3 is CASSLELAGGTYEQYF. The CDR3 coding sequence is TGCGCCAGCAGCCTAGAACTAGCGGGGGGTACCTACGAGCAGTACTTC.

The chain uses TRBV6-5 and TRBJ1-2; D is uncertain. The CDR3 length is 13 residues. V was shortened by 2 bases and J by 2 bases, with 6 bases between the two germline ends. Germline CDR1 MNHEY, CDR2 SVGAGI. The CDR3 loop is CASSYGRNYGYTF. Written as DNA, the CDR3 is TGTGCCAGCAGTTACGGCAGGAACTATGGCTACACCTTC.

The gene calls are TRBV19 and TRBJ2-3, with D perhaps being TRBD1 or TRBD2 (5 bases each). Deletions cut 6 bases from V and 8 bases from J, with 12 bases between. This CDR3 contains 12 residues. Germline V gene data show CDR1 as LNHDA and CDR2 as SQIVND (reference sequence). DNA of the CDR3: TGTGCCAGTAGGGGGGTACTGGGTACGCAGTATTTT. This codes for CASRGVLGTQYF.

The chain has TRBV9 and TRBJ2-1, with TRBD2 matching over 8 bases. CDR1 and CDR2 from the germline V gene are SGDLS and YYNGEE. V lost 1 base to trimming and J lost 6 bases; unmatched junction nucleotides: 9. The CDR3 totals 16 residues. The CDR3 region is CASSVLGGRTVNEQFF. In DNA form, the CDR3 reads TGTGCCAGCAGCGTATTGGGCGGGAGGACCGTCAATGAGCAGTTCTTC.

In DNA, the CDR3 is TGCGCCAGTCGAGGGGGAGTGAACACTGAAGCTTTCTTT. Protein product: CASRGGVNTEAFF. The chain has TRBV5-1 and TRBJ1-1; a possible D gene is TRBD1 (6 bases). CDR3 length equals 13 residues. Germline V gives CDR1 SGHRS, CDR2 YFSETQ. With 8 bases removed from V and 0 bases from J, the gap between germline ends came to 11 bases.

The V call is TRBV6-5, the J call TRBJ2-7; D is ambiguous. CDR3 size: 16 residues. Germline-derived CDR1 and CDR2 are MNHEY and SVGAGI. The germline V and J ends were trimmed by 0 bases and 0 bases, with 12 bases remaining between them. DNA for the CDR3: TGTGCCAGCAGTTACTCCCAGGAACCCCTCTCCTACGAGCAGTACTTC. Its protein product is CASSYSQEPLSYEQYF.

V gene TRBV13 combines with J gene TRBJ1-3; D is undetermined. This CDR3 comprises 13 residues. Trimming removed 1 base from V and 6 bases from J, with 7 bases in between. Germline CDR1 PRHDT, CDR2 FYEKMQ (reference sequence). Here the CDR3 DNA reads TGTGCCAGCAGCTTAGACCTCGTAAACACCATATATTTT. Translating gives CASSLDLVNTIYF. Variable domain in full (rest from reference TRBV13 and TRBJ1-3): AAGVIQSPRHLIKEKRETATLKCYPIPRHDTVYWYQQGPGQDPQFLISFYEKMQSDKGSIPDRFSAQQFSDYHSELNMSSLELGDSALYFCASSLDLVNTIYFGEGSWLTVV.

As to this clone: Other DNA variants within this sample encode the same CDR3. The chain combines TRBV29-1 with TRBJ2-7; 7 nucleotides match TRBD2. V lost 4 bases, J lost 3 bases, and 12 bases stayed unmatched. From germline, CDR1 is SQVTM and CDR2 ANQGSEA. CDR3 size: 15 residues. This chain's CDR3 is CSVVLAGAPVYEQYF. CDR3 sequence (DNA): TGCAGCGTTGTACTGGCGGGAGCCCCAGTCTACGAGCAGTACTTC.

This chain joins TRBV28 and TRBJ2-7; perhaps TRBD1 as D (5 bases). CDR1 MDHEN and CDR2 SYDVKM come from the germline V gene. V shed 3 bases and J shed 1 base, with 13 bases lying between them. The CDR3 covers 15 residues. The CDR3 here is CASSLWQGYSYEQYF. As DNA, the CDR3 is TGTGCCAGCAGTTTGTGGCAGGGCTATTCCTACGAGCAGTACTTC.

V gene TRBV9 combines with J gene TRBJ1-3, with unresolved D. V was pared by 4 bases and J by 4 bases, with 9 bases between. The CDR3 spans 13 residues. Germline lookup yields CDR1 SGDLS and CDR2 YYNGEE. In nucleotides, the CDR3 is TGTGCCAGCAGCCCAGACACGGGAAACACCATATATTTT. Residues: CASSPDTGNTIYF.